This T cell receptor beta chain was captured in a study of cytomegalovirus exposure and HLA in healthy donors. This CDR3 is built from 14 residues. Looked up from germline, CDR1 is SGDLS and CDR2 is YYNGEE. The trim removed 6 bases at V and 2 bases at J, leaving 7 bases unmatched. Findings and caveats of the study: According to a later analysis, most TCR beta chains associated with CMV appeared HLA-restricted. TCR beta chains numbering some 150 were designated cytomegalovirus-associated. The records held CMV serostatus as the only immune exposure information.

Healthy people donating bone marrow made up the donors. This clone showed up just once. Its matching antigen is unknown. Researchers ran the PCR with 60 Vbeta and 13 Jbeta primers. Libraries were prepared by immunoSEQ multiplex PCR; TCRdb keeps only in-frame clonotypes and omits some of them. The sample carries 99,000 or so clones, about 69% recorded once. This receptor was taken from a man aged 35 to 55 in good health and CMV-seronegative. The sample comprised PBMCs. V and J are TRBV9 and TRBJ2-7; 8 bases map to TRBD1. For the CDR3, the DNA is TGTGCCAGCACCATAGGACAGGGTCCCTACGAGCAGTACTTC. Protein: CASTIGQGPYEQYF.